The 26 T cell receptor beta chains presented below share a single source sample, sequenced in a study of T cell responses to AZD1222 COVID-19 vaccine. Measured with immunoSEQ multiplex PCR; TCRdb has only the in-frame clones, and not every one. The sample holds 150,000 to 200,000 clones, roughly 87% seen once. Sequences were derived from peripheral blood, sampled on day 0 of AZD1222 vaccination. The receptors come from an adult in good health.

The chain uses TRBV5-4 and TRBJ2-3; 8 nucleotides match TRBD2. V was clipped by 4 bases and J by 6 bases; unmatched bases: 10. The CDR3 loop spans 15 amino acids. The germline gives CDR1 SGHNT, CDR2 YYREEE (reference sequence). CDR3 residues: CASSPLGGRSDTQYF. As DNA, the CDR3 is TGTGCCAGCAGCCCCCTGGGCGGGAGGTCGGATACGCAGTATTTT.

The chain carries TRBV10-2 and TRBJ1-5; maybe TRBD1 (6 bases). The CDR3 has 14 residues. Germline CDR1 and CDR2: WSHSY and SAAADI. V was shortened by 5 bases and J by 7 bases, with 15 bases between the two germline ends. CDR3 sequence reads: CASSSSRGGQPQHF. As DNA, the CDR3 is TGCGCCAGCAGTTCTTCCAGGGGCGGCCAGCCCCAGCATTTT.

The chain recombines TRBV12-3 or TRBV12-4 with TRBJ2-2; no clear D gene. This CDR3 contains 12 residues. Deletions cut 5 bases from V and 0 bases from J, with 1 base between. Written as DNA, the CDR3 is TGTGCCAGCAGTCCGAACACCGGGGAGCTGTTTTTT. Its protein product is CASSPNTGELFF.

This rearrangement joins TRBV7-9 to TRBJ1-2; possibly TRBD1 for D (5 bases). The CDR3 contains 16 residues. Trimming removed 1 base from V and 2 bases from J, with 14 bases in between. In germline, CDR1 is SEHNR, CDR2 FQNEAQ (reference sequence). In DNA, the CDR3 is TGTGCCAGCAGCTTAGACAGACAGTGGGCAAACTATGGCTACACCTTC. It yields the protein CASSLDRQWANYGYTF.

J is TRBJ1-1 and V is TRBV2; D is undetermined. The CDR3 runs 13 residues. The V end lost 0 bases, the J end lost 8 bases, and 10 bases lay between the germline ends. Germline V gene data show CDR1 as SNHLY and CDR2 as FYNNEI. The CDR3: CASSEAPPAEAFF. Written as DNA, the CDR3 is TGTGCCAGCAGTGAAGCACCCCCGGCGGAAGCTTTCTTT.

The J gene is TRBJ2-3, the V gene TRBV19, with TRBD2 matching over 7 bases. Trimming cost V 6 bases and J 7 bases; bases outside gene matches: 16. The CDR3 extends over 16 amino acids. Per germline, CDR1 LNHDA and CDR2 SQIVND (reference sequence). The CDR3 nucleotides read TGTGCCAGTAGGGGATCCGGAACGGGAGGTTCGTATACGCAGTATTTT. This sequence encodes CASRGSGTGGSYTQYF. The whole variable domain, remainder taken from reference TRBV19 and TRBJ2-3, is DGGITQSPKYLFRKEGQNVTLSCEQNLNHDAMYWYRQDPGQGLRLIYYSQIVNDFQKGDIAEGYSVSREKKESFPLTVTSAQKNPTAFYLCASRGSGTGGSYTQYFGPGTRLTVL.

The chain recombines TRBV2 with TRBJ2-2; tentative D call: TRBD2 (6 bases). The germline V gene encodes CDR1 SNHLY and CDR2 FYNNEI. The CDR3 runs to 14 residues. With 7 bases removed from V and 6 bases from J, the gap between germline ends came to 15 bases. CDR3 sequence: CASNAGFTAGELFF. In DNA form, the CDR3 reads TGTGCCAGCAACGCGGGATTCACCGCCGGGGAGCTGTTTTTT.

This sequence joins TRBV7-9 and TRBJ2-5; 10 nucleotides agree with TRBD2. Trimming took 5 bases from V and 1 from J; bases not matched to a gene: 13. Looked up from germline, CDR1 is SEHNR and CDR2 is FQNEAQ (reference sequence). This CDR3 is built from 18 residues. The CDR3 sequence is CASSPTRPAGGVQETQYF. CDR3 nucleotide sequence: TGTGCCAGCAGCCCAACTCGCCCAGCGGGAGGGGTCCAAGAGACCCAGTACTTC. The full variable domain, its missing parts supplied by reference TRBV7-9 and TRBJ2-5, is DTGVSQNPRHKITKRGQNVTFRCDPISEHNRLYWYRQTLGQGPEFLTYFQNEAQLEKSRLLSDRFSAERPKGSFSTLEIQRTEQGDSAMYLCASSPTRPAGGVQETQYFGPGTRLLVL.

V and J are TRBV19 and TRBJ1-1; the D gene is possibly TRBD1 (5 bases). V was cut by 4 bases and J by 1 base, with 13 bases left in between. CDR1 and CDR2 (germline): LNHDA, SQIVND (reference sequence). CDR3 length: 15 residues. In DNA form, the CDR3 reads TGTGCCAGTAGTAGCCCGGGAGGGGCGAACACTGAAGCTTTCTTT. This encodes CASSSPGGANTEAFF.

The chain carries TRBV19 and TRBJ1-4; weak D call: TRBD1 (5 bases). The CDR3 sequence is 13 residues long. Germline V gene data show CDR1 as LNHDA and CDR2 as SQIVND (reference sequence). With 8 bases removed from V and 5 bases from J, the gap between germline ends came to 12 bases. The CDR3 DNA reads as TGTGCCAGTTCGGGGGAATTAAATGAAAAACTGTTTTTT. Translation gives CASSGELNEKLFF. Full variable domain (remainder filled in from reference TRBV19 and TRBJ1-4): DGGITQSPKYLFRKEGQNVTLSCEQNLNHDAMYWYRQDPGQGLRLIYYSQIVNDFQKGDIAEGYSVSREKKESFPLTVTSAQKNPTAFYLCASSGELNEKLFFGSGTQLSVL.

The chain joins TRBV5-1 to TRBJ2-7, with TRBD2 matching 8 bases. The J segment lost 3 bases and the V segment lost 4 bases, leaving 9 bases of the junction unmatched. The CDR3 sequence is 15 residues long. The germline V gene encodes CDR1 SGHRS and CDR2 YFSETQ. This CDR3 reads CASSPGVAGNYEQYF. CDR3 coding DNA: TGCGCCAGCAGCCCGGGGGTAGCGGGGAACTACGAGCAGTACTTC.

V and J are TRBV6-5 and TRBJ2-3; tentatively, D is TRBD1 or TRBD2 (5 bases each). The germline V and J ends were trimmed by 5 bases and 5 bases, with 14 bases remaining between them. The germline V gene has CDR1 MNHEY and CDR2 SVGAGI. The CDR3 runs 14 residues. As DNA, the CDR3 is TGTGCCAGCAGTCCCCGGGACCTTGGAGATACGCAGTATTTT. Its protein is CASSPRDLGDTQYF.

This chain uses TRBV5-1 with TRBJ2-5, with 7 bases lining up with TRBD2. V was clipped by 4 bases and J by 1 base; unmatched bases: 4. CDR1 is SGHRS, CDR2 YFSETQ, per germline. The CDR3 consists of 14 residues. CDR3 sequence: CASSELAAQETQYF. As DNA, the CDR3 is TGCGCCAGCAGCGAGCTAGCGGCCCAAGAGACCCAGTACTTC.

The rearrangement links TRBV6-5 to TRBJ2-7; 8 bases are shared with TRBD1. The germline V gene encodes CDR1 MNHEY and CDR2 SVGAGI. V was pared by 3 bases and J by 0 bases, with 4 bases of the junction left unmatched. The CDR3 extends over 15 amino acids. CDR3 bases: TGTGCCAGCAGTTATCGACAGGGGTTCTCCTACGAGCAGTACTTC. Protein sequence: CASSYRQGFSYEQYF.

The rearrangement links TRBV7-3 to TRBJ2-2; 12 bases line up with TRBD2. V was clipped by 5 bases and J by 6 bases; unmatched bases: 4. Germline-derived CDR1 and CDR2 are SGHTA and FQGTGA. There are 15 residues in the CDR3. The CDR3 loop reads CASSPGLAGSGELFF. The CDR3 nucleotides are TGTGCCAGCAGCCCGGGACTAGCGGGCTCCGGGGAGCTGTTTTTT.

V and J are TRBV27 and TRBJ2-7; unclear D gene. Looked up from germline, CDR1 is MNHEY and CDR2 is SMNVEV (reference sequence). The CDR3 length is 12 residues. V dropped 11 bases and J dropped 0 bases, with 11 bases sitting between them. Here the CDR3 reads CASGHSSYEQYF. CDR3 nucleotides: TGTGCCTCGGGTCACAGCTCCTACGAGCAGTACTTC.

The chain combines TRBV18 with TRBJ2-7, with 7 bases fitting TRBD1. This CDR3 has 12 residues. In germline, CDR1 is KGHSH, CDR2 LQKENI. V lost 3 bases to trimming and J lost 6 bases; unmatched junction nucleotides: 2. Here the CDR3 reads CASSPYRGEQYF. DNA of the CDR3: TGTGCCAGCTCACCTTACAGGGGCGAGCAGTACTTC.

The rearrangement joins TRBV4-1 to TRBJ1-3; D unresolved. The CDR3 has 15 amino acids. The V gene lost 1 base and the J gene lost 4 bases, with 11 bases spanning the gap. CDR1 and CDR2 from the germline V gene are MGHRA and YSYEKL. Here the CDR3 DNA reads TGCGCCAGCAGCCAAGGGAGGGTTGGGGGAAACACCATATATTTT. It translates to CASSQGRVGGNTIYF.

The chain combines TRBV18 with TRBJ1-5, with no clear D. V lost 9 bases to trimming and J lost 8 bases, with 17 bases between them. This CDR3 is 13 amino acids long. The germline gives CDR1 KGHSH, CDR2 LQKENI. CDR3 DNA: TGTGCCAGTTCGATTAGCATGTTAGAGCCCCAGCATTTT. Its translation: CASSISMLEPQHF.

The rearrangement links TRBV9 to TRBJ2-7, with D tentatively TRBD2 (6 bases). Germline CDR1 is SGDLS and CDR2 is YYNGEE. CDR3 size: 14 residues. V lost 4 bases and J lost 0, with 11 bases in between. CDR3 bases: TGTGCCAGCAGCCCCCGGGACTTCTCCTACGAGCAGTACTTC. This gives the protein CASSPRDFSYEQYF.

The chain has TRBV6-5 and TRBJ2-7; 10 positions match TRBD2. In germline, CDR1 is MNHEY, CDR2 SVGAGI. CDR3 length: 14 amino acids. Trimming cost V 2 bases and J 5 bases; bases outside gene matches: 3. The CDR3 DNA follows: TGTGCCAGCAGTTACGGTCTAGCGGGAGACGAGCAGTACTTC. As protein: CASSYGLAGDEQYF.

V and J are TRBV19 and TRBJ1-1; D might be TRBD1 (6 bases). Trimming pared 5 bases from V and 6 bases from J, leaving 16 bases between. This CDR3 has 14 residues. Germline CDR1 reads LNHDA; CDR2 reads SQIVND (reference sequence). CDR3 region: CASSPPGRQAEAFF. CDR3 nucleotide sequence: TGTGCCAGTAGTCCCCCCGGTAGACAGGCTGAAGCTTTCTTT.

In its sample, this clone was seen once. This chain uses TRBV7-9 with TRBJ1-2; weak D call: TRBD1 (5 bases). Germline V CDR1 and CDR2: SEHNR, FQNEAQ (reference sequence). The CDR3 runs to 15 residues. V was pared by 2 bases and J by 8 bases, with 18 bases between. The CDR3 loop reads CASSLTGGAPRGYTF. CDR3 DNA sequence: TGTGCCAGCAGCTTAACGGGAGGGGCACCAAGGGGCTACACCTTC.

The CDR3 here is CATSRGVVGTEAFF. For the CDR3, the DNA is TGTGCCACCAGCAGAGGGGTAGTGGGCACTGAAGCTTTCTTT. The J gene is TRBJ1-1, the V gene TRBV15; no definite D call. Trimming took 1 base from V and 4 from J, leaving 10 bases between them. The CDR3 totals 14 residues. In germline, CDR1 is LNHNV, CDR2 YYDKDF (reference sequence).

The chain is built from TRBV30 and TRBJ1-1; 9 bases line up with TRBD1. Per the germline V gene, CDR1 is GTSNPN and CDR2 is SVGIG (reference sequence). The CDR3 runs to 14 residues. The V gene end was trimmed by 4 bases and the J gene end by 3 bases; junction bases not matched to a gene: 6. CDR3 region: CAWTLRQGDTEAFF. The CDR3, as DNA: TGTGCCTGGACCCTGAGACAGGGGGACACTGAAGCTTTCTTT. Drawing the rest from reference TRBV30 and TRBJ1-1, the complete variable domain is SQTIHQWPATLVQPVGSPLSLECTVEGTSNPNLYWYRQAAGRGLQLLFYSVGIGQISSEVPQNLSASRPQDRQFILSSKKLLLSDSGFYLCAWTLRQGDTEAFFGQGTRLTVV.

This chain uses TRBV2 with TRBJ2-2; D may be TRBD1 (6 bases). The length of the CDR3 is 15 residues. The germline V and J ends were trimmed by 3 bases and 4 bases, with 12 bases remaining between them. Germline V gene sequence: CDR1 SNHLY, CDR2 FYNNEI. The CDR3 DNA sequence: TGTGCCAGCAGTGACCAGGGGATGGGCACCGGGGAGCTGTTTTTT. Encoded protein: CASSDQGMGTGELFF. The full variable domain, rest sourced from reference TRBV2 and TRBJ2-2, is EPEVTQTPSHQVTQMGQEVILRCVPISNHLYFYWYRQILGQKVEFLVSFYNNEISEKSEIFDDQFSVERPDGSNFTLKIRSTKLEDSAMYFCASSDQGMGTGELFFGEGSRLTVL.